The next 5 T cell receptor beta chains were all read from a single sample in a study of blood T cell repertoires in COVID-19. Sequencing used immunoSEQ multiplex PCR; TCRdb keeps in-frame clones, though not all of them. The repertoire includes fewer than 250,000 clones, over 70% of them detected once, and 8.2% sits in the top ten. The sequenced material came from peripheral blood. The receptors shown here come from a woman aged 50 to 60 with acute or convalescent COVID-19.

This sequence joins TRBV7-2 and TRBJ2-3; D is uncertain. The V end lost 0 bases, the J end lost 3 bases, and 10 bases lay between the germline ends. Germline CDR1 reads SGHTA; CDR2 reads FQGNSA. This CDR3 has 15 amino acids. The CDR3 loop reads CASSLALTETDTQYF. CDR3 in DNA: TGTGCCAGCAGCTTAGCGTTAACGGAGACAGATACGCAGTATTTT. The full variable domain, completed using reference TRBV7-2 and TRBJ2-3, is GAGVSQSPSNKVTEKGKDVELRCDPISGHTALYWYRQSLGQGLEFLIYFQGNSAPDKSGLPSDRFSAERTGGSVSTLTIQRTQQEDSAVYLCASSLALTETDTQYFGPGTRLTVL.

Here the CDR3 DNA reads TGTGCCAGCAGTTTCGAGGGTGAGCAGTTCTTC. It specifies CASSFEGEQFF. V usage is TRBV28 and J usage is TRBJ2-1; possible D gene TRBD2, 5 bases. V was shortened by 3 bases and J by 9 bases, with 6 bases between the two germline ends. This CDR3 region has 11 residues. Germline CDR1 reads MDHEN; CDR2 reads SYDVKM.

J is TRBJ2-3 and V is TRBV24-1; 8 bases align to TRBD2. CDR1 is KGHDR, CDR2 SFDVKD, per germline. J lost 5 bases, V lost 2 bases, and 11 bases had no gene match. This CDR3 region has 17 residues. Here the CDR3 DNA reads TGTGCCACCAGTGATTCAAGGACTAGCCGGACCGGAGATACGCAGTATTTT. This codes for CATSDSRTSRTGDTQYF.

This rearrangement joins TRBV19 to TRBJ2-3; 8 nucleotides line up with TRBD2. V shed 4 bases and J 3 bases; nucleotides not matched to a gene: 6. Germline-derived CDR1 and CDR2 are LNHDA and SQIVND (reference sequence). The CDR3 is made up of 15 amino acids. Here the CDR3 reads CASSKPSSGTDTQYF. DNA for the CDR3: TGTGCCAGTAGTAAACCGTCTAGCGGGACAGATACGCAGTATTTT. The full variable domain, with the rest looked up from reference TRBV19 and TRBJ2-3, is DGGITQSPKYLFRKEGQNVTLSCEQNLNHDAMYWYRQDPGQGLRLIYYSQIVNDFQKGDIAEGYSVSREKKESFPLTVTSAQKNPTAFYLCASSKPSSGTDTQYFGPGTRLTVL.

CDR3 sequence (DNA): TGTGCCAGCTCACCACCGAGGGATTCCTCCTACGAGCAGTACTTC. Translating it yields CASSPPRDSSYEQYF. The chain combines TRBV18 with TRBJ2-7; possible D gene TRBD2, 5 bases. The CDR3 totals 15 residues. Germline V gives CDR1 KGHSH, CDR2 LQKENI. The ends were cut back, 0 bases at V and 0 bases at J, with 9 bases in the middle.